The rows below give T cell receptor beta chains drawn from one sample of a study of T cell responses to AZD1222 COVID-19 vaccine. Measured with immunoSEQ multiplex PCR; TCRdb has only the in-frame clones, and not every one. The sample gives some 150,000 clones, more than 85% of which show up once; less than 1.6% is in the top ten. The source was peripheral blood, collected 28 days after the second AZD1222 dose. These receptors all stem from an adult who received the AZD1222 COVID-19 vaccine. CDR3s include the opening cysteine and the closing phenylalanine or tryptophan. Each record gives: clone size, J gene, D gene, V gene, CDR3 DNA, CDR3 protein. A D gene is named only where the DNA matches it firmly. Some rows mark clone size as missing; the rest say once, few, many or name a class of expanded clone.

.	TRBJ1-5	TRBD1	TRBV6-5	TGTGCCAGCAGTAAGGGACAGGTCAATCAGCCCCAGCATTTT	CASSKGQVNQPQHF
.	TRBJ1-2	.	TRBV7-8	TGTGCCAGCAGCCCTTTAGTAACAGGGATGGCCTATGGCTACACCTTC	CASSPLVTGMAYGYTF
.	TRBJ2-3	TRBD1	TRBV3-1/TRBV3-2	TGTGCCAGCAGCATCCGGACAGGGGGCTCGGATACGCAGTATTTT	CASSIRTGGSDTQYF
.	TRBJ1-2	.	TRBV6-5	TGTGCCAGCAGTTACGAGGGAGGATCTGGCTACACCTTC	CASSYEGGSGYTF
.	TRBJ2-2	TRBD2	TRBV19	TGTGCCACCTCACCGGGACTAGTGAACACCGGGGAGCTGTTTTTT	CATSPGLVNTGELFF
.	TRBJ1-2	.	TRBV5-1	TGCGCCAGCAGCTCTCCCGATGGCTACACCTTC	CASSSPDGYTF
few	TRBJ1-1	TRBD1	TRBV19	TGTGCCAGTAGTATAGGACGGACAGGGTATAATGCCGAAGCTTTCTTT	CASSIGRTGYNAEAFF
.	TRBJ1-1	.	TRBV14	TGTGCCAGCAGCCTTAGATGGAACACTGAAGCTTTCTTT	CASSLRWNTEAFF
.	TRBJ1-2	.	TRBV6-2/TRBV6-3	TGTGCCAGCAGTTCCCGAGGGGGACCCTATGGCTACACCTTC	CASSSRGGPYGYTF
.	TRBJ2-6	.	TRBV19	TGTGCCAGTACTGTGGGGGGCGCTGGGGCCAACGTCCTGACTTTC	CASTVGGAGANVLTF
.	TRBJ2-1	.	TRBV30	TGTGCCTGGAGTGGGACTAGGGGGTACGATGAGCAGTTCTTC	CAWSGTRGYDEQFF
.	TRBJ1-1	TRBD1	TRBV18	TGTGCCAGCTCAACAACCCTCGGACAGGGGCAGACTGAAGCTTTCTTT	CASSTTLGQGQTEAFF
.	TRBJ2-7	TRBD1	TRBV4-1	TGCGCCAGCAGCCAAGATATTTACGAAACAGGGGGCCTCTCCTACGAGCAGTACTTC	CASSQDIYETGGLSYEQYF
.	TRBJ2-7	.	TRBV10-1	TGCGCCAGCAGTGACTCGGACAGACCCTCCTACGAGCAGTACTTC	CASSDSDRPSYEQYF
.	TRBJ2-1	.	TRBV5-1	TGCGCCAGCAGCTTGGACTCCCCCGTTTCCTACAATGAGCAGTTCTTC	CASSLDSPVSYNEQFF
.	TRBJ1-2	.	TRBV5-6	TGTGCCAGCATGGAACGGGGCAGGGGTTCCTATGGCTACACCTTC	CASMERGRGSYGYTF
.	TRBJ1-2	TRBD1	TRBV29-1	TGCAGCGCCTCGGGACAGGGAAACTATGGCTACACCTTC	CSASGQGNYGYTF
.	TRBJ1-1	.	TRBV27	TGTGCCAGTGGGGTTGGGAGCACTGAAGCTTTCTTT	CASGVGSTEAFF
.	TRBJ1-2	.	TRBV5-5	TGTGCCAGCAGCTTGGGGGGAGCAGTCTATGGCTACACCTTC	CASSLGGAVYGYTF
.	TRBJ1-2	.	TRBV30	TGTGCCTGGAGCGGGAATAACTATGGCTACACCTTC	CAWSGNNYGYTF
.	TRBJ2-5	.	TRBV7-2	TGTGCCAGCAGCTTAGGGGGCGGCTACGGCGAGACCCAGTACTTC	CASSLGGGYGETQYF
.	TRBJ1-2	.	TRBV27	TGTGCCAGCAGTTTATCTTACAGTGGGCTCTGGGGCTACACCTTC	CASSLSYSGLWGYTF
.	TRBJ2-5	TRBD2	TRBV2	TGTGCCAGCAGGTCCGGACTAGCGGGGCAGGGAGAGACCCAGTACTTC	CASRSGLAGQGETQYF
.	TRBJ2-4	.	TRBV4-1	TGCGCCAGCAGCCAAGGCCCGGGGACCACCAAAAACATTCAGTACTTC	CASSQGPGTTKNIQYF
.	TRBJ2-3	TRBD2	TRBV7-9	TGTGCCAGCAGCTACGCGGGAGGGCCGTCGACAGATACGCAGTATTTT	CASSYAGGPSTDTQYF
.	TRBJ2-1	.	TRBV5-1	TGCGCCAGCAGCTTGGATCTGGATAGGTACAATGAGCAGTTCTTC	CASSLDLDRYNEQFF
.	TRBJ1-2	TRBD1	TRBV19	TGTGCCAGTAGTACGACAGGGCCCTACTATGGCTACACCTTC	CASSTTGPYYGYTF
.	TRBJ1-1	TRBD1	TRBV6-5	TGTGCCAGCAACCCGGACAGGTTGAACACTGAAGCTTTCTTT	CASNPDRLNTEAFF
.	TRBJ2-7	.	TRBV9	TGTGCCAGCAGCGTAGGCCCGGGGTTAAGGGAGCAGTACTTC	CASSVGPGLREQYF
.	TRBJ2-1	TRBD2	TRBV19	TGTGCCAGTAGGAAGGGACTAGCGGGCCGAAACAATGAGCAGTTCTTC	CASRKGLAGRNNEQFF
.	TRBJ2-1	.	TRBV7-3	TGTGCCAGCAGCTTAATCCCGGGAGCCTACAATGAGCAGTTCTTC	CASSLIPGAYNEQFF
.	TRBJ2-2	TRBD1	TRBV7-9	TGTGCCAGCAGCTTTCGCGGACAGGGACGAGGGGAGCTGTTTTTT	CASSFRGQGRGELFF
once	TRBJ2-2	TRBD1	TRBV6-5	TGTGCCAGCAGTTACCCCGGGACAGGGAGGACCGGGGAGCTGTTTTTT	CASSYPGTGRTGELFF
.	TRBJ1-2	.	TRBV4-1	TGCGCCAGCAGCCAAGCGGCAACAGAACCTTTCCTAGGCTACACCTTC	CASSQAATEPFLGYTF
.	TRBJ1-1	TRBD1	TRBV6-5	TGTGCCAGCACCAGACAGGGGGCGCGGACTGAAGCTTTCTTT	CASTRQGARTEAFF
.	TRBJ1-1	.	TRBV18	TGTGCCAGCTCACCCCAGCGAGGATTTCGTGACACTGAAGCTTTCTTT	CASSPQRGFRDTEAFF
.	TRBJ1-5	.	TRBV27	TGTGCCAGCGGGCTCAATCAGCCCCAGCATTTT	CASGLNQPQHF
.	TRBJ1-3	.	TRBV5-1	TGCGCCAGCAGCTTGGAACCGCGCTCTGGAAACACCATATATTTT	CASSLEPRSGNTIYF
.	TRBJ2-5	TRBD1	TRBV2	TGTGCCAGCAGTGCCCCCTCGTACGGGGGACAGGGAGAGACCCAGTACTTC	CASSAPSYGGQGETQYF
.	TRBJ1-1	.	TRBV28	TGTGCCAGCAGTTTAACAATAATCGCGGCTTTCTTT	CASSLTIIAAFF
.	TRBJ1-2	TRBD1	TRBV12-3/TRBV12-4	TGTGCCAGCAGTTTAACAGGGGTCTATGGCTACACCTTC	CASSLTGVYGYTF
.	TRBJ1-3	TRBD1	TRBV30	TGTGCCTCAACGAGGACAGGCTCTGGAAACACCATATATTTT	CASTRTGSGNTIYF
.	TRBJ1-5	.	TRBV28	TGTGCCAGCAGTTTACCGGGCGGGAGCAATCAGCCCCAGCATTTT	CASSLPGGSNQPQHF
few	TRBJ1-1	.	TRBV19	TGTGCCAGTAGGAGGCAAGGACCAAACACTGAAGCTTTCTTT	CASRRQGPNTEAFF
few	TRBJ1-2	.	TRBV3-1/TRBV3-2	TGTGCCAGCAGCCAAGGGGGCAGTAGCTATGGCTACACCTTC	CASSQGGSSYGYTF
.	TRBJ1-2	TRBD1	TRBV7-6	TGTGCCAGCAGCTTAAGGCCCGGAGGGGGCGATTGGGTTTTCACCTTC	CASSLRPGGGDWVFTF
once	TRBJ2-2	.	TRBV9	TGTGCCAGCAGCGTAGCGGGGGGCAGCACCGGGGAGCTGTTTTTT	CASSVAGGSTGELFF
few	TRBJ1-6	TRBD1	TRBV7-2	TGTGCCAGCACCCTCGGACAGGGGAATTCACCCCTCCACTTT	CASTLGQGNSPLHF